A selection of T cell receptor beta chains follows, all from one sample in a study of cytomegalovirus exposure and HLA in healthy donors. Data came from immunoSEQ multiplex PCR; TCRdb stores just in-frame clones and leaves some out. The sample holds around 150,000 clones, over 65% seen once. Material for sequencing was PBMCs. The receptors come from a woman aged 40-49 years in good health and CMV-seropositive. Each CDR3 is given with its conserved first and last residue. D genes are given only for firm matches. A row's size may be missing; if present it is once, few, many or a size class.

cdr3_aa: CASSIDPGVHTIYF; cdr3_nt: TGTGCCAGTAGTATAGACCCAGGGGTGCACACCATATATTTT; clone_size: -; v_call: TRBV19; j_call: TRBJ1-3; d_call: -
cdr3_aa: CASSLPQGSGYTF; cdr3_nt: TGTGCCAGCAGCTTACCCCAGGGGTCTGGCTACACCTTC; clone_size: -; v_call: TRBV7-9; j_call: TRBJ1-2; d_call: -
cdr3_aa: CASRRQATNEKLFF; cdr3_nt: TGCGCCAGCAGACGACAAGCAACTAATGAAAAACTGTTTTTT; clone_size: -; v_call: TRBV5-1; j_call: TRBJ1-4; d_call: -
cdr3_aa: CASSPGQGTYGYTF; cdr3_nt: TGTGCCAGCAGTCCAGGACAGGGAACCTATGGCTACACCTTC; clone_size: once; v_call: TRBV6-4; j_call: TRBJ1-2; d_call: TRBD1
cdr3_aa: CAISEFKQGALIDTQYF; cdr3_nt: TGTGCCATCAGTGAGTTTAAACAGGGGGCGCTTATAGATACGCAGTATTTT; clone_size: few; v_call: TRBV10-3; j_call: TRBJ2-3; d_call: TRBD1
cdr3_aa: CASSGQGASNEKLFF; cdr3_nt: TGTGCCAGCAGTGGACAGGGGGCTTCTAATGAAAAACTGTTTTTT; clone_size: -; v_call: TRBV6-1; j_call: TRBJ1-4; d_call: TRBD1
cdr3_aa: CASSFHLGRNAKPNTEAFF; cdr3_nt: TGTGCCAGCAGCTTCCACCTCGGCAGGAACGCAAAACCCAACACTGAAGCTTTCTTT; clone_size: few; v_call: TRBV11-2; j_call: TRBJ1-1; d_call: -
cdr3_aa: CASSFQGGSIYEQYF; cdr3_nt: TGTGCCAGTAGTTTCCAGGGAGGGAGTATCTACGAGCAGTACTTC; clone_size: many; v_call: TRBV19; j_call: TRBJ2-7; d_call: TRBD2
cdr3_aa: CASSNGMTGWREQFF; cdr3_nt: TGTGCCAGCAGCAACGGTATGACAGGGTGGCGTGAGCAGTTCTTC; clone_size: -; v_call: TRBV7-3; j_call: TRBJ2-1; d_call: TRBD1
cdr3_aa: CASSPRGTGLDEQYF; cdr3_nt: TGTGCCAGCTCTCCTCGGGGGACAGGGTTGGACGAGCAGTACTTC; clone_size: -; v_call: TRBV27; j_call: TRBJ2-7; d_call: TRBD1
cdr3_aa: CASSQEGLAGYNEQFF; cdr3_nt: TGTGCCAGCAGCCAGGAAGGGCTAGCGGGTTACAATGAGCAGTTCTTC; clone_size: -; v_call: TRBV7-2; j_call: TRBJ2-1; d_call: TRBD2
cdr3_aa: CASWRGGSNQPQNF; cdr3_nt: TGTGCCAGCTGGCGGGGGGGCAGCAATCAGCCCCAGAATTTT; clone_size: -; v_call: TRBV7-3; j_call: TRBJ1-5; d_call: -
cdr3_aa: CASSSGLAGSEQYF; cdr3_nt: TGTGCCAGCAGCTCCGGACTAGCCGGGAGCGAGCAGTACTTC; clone_size: -; v_call: TRBV7-2; j_call: TRBJ2-7; d_call: TRBD2
cdr3_aa: CASSSQRGDTQYF; cdr3_nt: TGTGCCAGCAGCTCCCAGCGCGGGGATACGCAGTATTTT; clone_size: -; v_call: TRBV7-3; j_call: TRBJ2-3; d_call: -
cdr3_aa: CASSPGGQDYEQYF; cdr3_nt: TGTGCCAGCTCACCGGGCGGACAGGACTACGAGCAGTACTTC; clone_size: -; v_call: TRBV18; j_call: TRBJ2-7; d_call: TRBD1
cdr3_aa: CASSQEWTVSSYNEQFF; cdr3_nt: TGCGCCAGCAGCCAAGAATGGACAGTTAGCTCCTACAATGAGCAGTTCTTC; clone_size: -; v_call: TRBV4-3; j_call: TRBJ2-1; d_call: -
cdr3_aa: CAISERLAETGELFF; cdr3_nt: TGTGCCATCAGTGAACGACTAGCGGAAACCGGGGAGCTGTTTTTT; clone_size: -; v_call: TRBV10-3; j_call: TRBJ2-2; d_call: TRBD2
cdr3_aa: CASSQERGGIEYF; cdr3_nt: TGTGCCAGCAGCCAAGAGAGGGGAGGGATCGAGTACTTC; clone_size: few; v_call: TRBV14; j_call: TRBJ2-7; d_call: TRBD2